This record looks at one T cell receptor beta chain sequence and its context. No antigen is known for it. The source of the sample is a study of T cell responses to AZD1222 COVID-19 vaccine. CDR3 length: 12 residues. V was clipped by 4 bases and J by 4 bases, with 5 bases between them. Germline V CDR1 and CDR2: LGHDT, YNNKEL (reference sequence). Sequencing was performed with immunoSEQ multiplex PCR; in TCRdb, only in-frame clones are kept and a portion is missing. The data hold over 150,000 clones, with about 91% observed a single time. General observations from the study: Seropositive status at baseline applied to only a handful of AZD1222 recipients.

V is TRBV3-1 (or the pseudogene TRBV3-2) and J is TRBJ1-3; D gene ambiguous. This TCR was sampled from an adult in good health. The sequences come from peripheral blood, collected on day 0 of MenACWY control vaccination. The CDR3 DNA follows: TGTGCCAGCAGCCCTCAGGGAAACACCATATATTTT. Encoded protein: CASSPQGNTIYF.